These 20 T cell receptor beta chains originate from one sample sequenced in a study of memory CD4+ T cells and cytomegalovirus serostatus. The method was immunoSEQ multiplex PCR; TCRdb's version includes in-frame clones alone and lacks a portion of them. Of 55,000 to 75,000 clones in the sample, 80% to 85% were seen once. The sort gate was single viable CD3+CD4+CD8-CD45RO+ cells for memory CD4+ T cells. The material sequenced was memory CD4+ T cells from blood. These TCRs come from an adult in good health and CMV-seronegative.

The chain has TRBV6-4 and TRBJ2-3, with 8 bases aligning to TRBD2. The CDR3 contains 15 residues. Losses at the gene ends were 2 bases for V and 0 bases for J; bases not matched to a gene: 1. Germline V gene sequence: CDR1 MRHNA, CDR2 SNTAGT. Here the CDR3 DNA reads TGTGCCAGCAGTGACGGGACTAGGAGCACAGATACGCAGTATTTT. Amino acid sequence: CASSDGTRSTDTQYF.

The rearrangement joins TRBV19 to TRBJ2-7; 8 bases agree with TRBD1. Trimming cost V 3 bases and J 2 bases; bases outside gene matches: 6. CDR1 LNHDA and CDR2 SQIVND come from the germline V gene (reference sequence). The CDR3 spans 15 residues. As DNA, the CDR3 is TGTGCCAGTAGTATTCTGACAGGGGACGCCTACGAGCAGTACTTC. It translates to CASSILTGDAYEQYF.

This clone was found a few times. The chain couples TRBV28 to TRBJ1-1; tentative D call: TRBD1 (5 bases). Trimming took off 3 bases at V and 8 bases at J, with 10 bases between the two ends. Germline values: CDR1 MDHEN, CDR2 SYDVKM. CDR3 size: 12 residues. CDR3 region: CASSFSGLEAFF. The CDR3 DNA reads as TGTGCCAGCAGTTTCTCGGGACTAGAAGCTTTCTTT.

The chain employs TRBV2 and TRBJ2-6; 9 bases agree with TRBD1. Germline V CDR1 and CDR2: SNHLY, FYNNEI. The CDR3 is 16 residues long. The ends lost 5 bases at V and 4 bases at J; junction bases unmatched: 6. Here the CDR3 DNA reads TGTGCCAGCAGTATACAGGGGGCCGGAGGGGCCAACGTCCTGACTTTC. This gives the protein CASSIQGAGGANVLTF.

The rearrangement uses TRBV5-1 and TRBJ1-6; D is possibly TRBD1 (6 bases). Trimming took 4 bases from V and 7 from J, leaving 15 bases between them. The germline CDR1 and CDR2 sequences are SGHRS and YFSETQ. The CDR3 consists of 15 residues. The chain's CDR3 is CASSRNRVKNSPLHF. CDR3 sequence (DNA): TGCGCCAGCAGCAGAAACAGGGTTAAGAATTCACCCCTCCACTTT.

The V call is TRBV20-1, the J call TRBJ2-1; the D gene is possibly TRBD1 (5 bases). From germline, CDR1 is DFQATT and CDR2 SNEGSKA (reference sequence). There are 11 residues in the CDR3. V dropped 1 base and J dropped 10 bases, with 8 bases sitting between them. The CDR3 DNA reads as TGCAGTGCTAGAGCGGACACCGAGCAGTTCTTC. Its translation: CSARADTEQFF.

The chain uses TRBV27 and TRBJ1-6, with 10 bases lining up with TRBD1. The germline V gene encodes CDR1 MNHEY and CDR2 SMNVEV (reference sequence). The CDR3 sequence is 19 residues long. The trim removed 8 bases at V and 7 bases at J, leaving 20 bases unmatched. CDR3 sequence (DNA): TGTGCCAGCCGGGACAGGGGTTTTCTCAGCCCGAGCACCAATTCACCCCTCCACTTT. It translates to CASRDRGFLSPSTNSPLHF.

This clone occurred once. The chain couples TRBV27 to TRBJ1-1; D unclear. Trimming stripped 8 bases from V and 11 bases from J, with 18 bases between. This CDR3 has 12 residues. The V gene's germline CDR1 is MNHEY and CDR2 SMNVEV (reference sequence). The CDR3 region is CASSNPPSRAFF. CDR3 nucleotide sequence: TGTGCCAGCTCTAACCCCCCCAGCCGCGCTTTCTTT.

V gene TRBV7-9 combines with J gene TRBJ2-1; TRBD2 aligns across 8 bases. The CDR3 contains 15 residues. Germline V gene sequence: CDR1 SEHNR, CDR2 FQNEAQ (reference sequence). The V gene end was trimmed by 5 bases and the J gene end by 9 bases; junction bases not matched to a gene: 12. CDR3 coding DNA: TGTGCCAGCAGCCCACCGGGACTAGGAGTCCGTGAGCAGTTCTTC. Residues: CASSPPGLGVREQFF.

This clone is judged medium-sized. The chain joins TRBV6-5 to TRBJ1-1; the D gene is possibly TRBD1 (5 bases). This CDR3 has 12 amino acids. Germline V gives CDR1 MNHEY, CDR2 SVGAGI. Trimming took off 8 bases at V and 5 bases at J, with 12 bases between the two ends. The CDR3 DNA reads as TGTGCCAGCCGAAGGGAGGGGACTGAAGCTTTCTTT. Translating gives CASRREGTEAFF.

The CDR3, as DNA: TGTGCCAGCAGAGATCCGGGACAGAGCAATCAGCCCCAGCATTTT. This gives the protein CASRDPGQSNQPQHF. The chain has TRBV6-1 and TRBJ1-5; 7 bases are a match to TRBD1. The CDR3 is made up of 15 amino acids. Looked up from germline, CDR1 is MNHNS and CDR2 is SASEGT. V gave up 6 bases and J gave up 1 base; unmatched junction bases: 6.

The chain couples TRBV7-2 to TRBJ2-7; the match to TRBD1 covers 8 bases. The CDR3 is 15 amino acids. V lost 1 base and J lost 7; bases outside the gene matches: 9. Germline CDR1 SGHTA, CDR2 FQGNSA. The CDR3 sequence: CASSLDVGQGKEQYF. The CDR3 DNA sequence: TGTGCCAGCAGCTTAGATGTAGGACAGGGTAAGGAGCAGTACTTC.

This chain links TRBV5-4 with TRBJ1-2; 7 bases are a match to TRBD1. Germline V gene data show CDR1 as SGHNT and CDR2 as YYREEE (reference sequence). The CDR3 consists of 13 residues. The V segment lost 0 bases and the J segment 4 bases; nucleotides outside the gene matches: 0. CDR3 region: CASSLDRGYGYTF. In nucleotides, the CDR3 is TGTGCCAGCAGCTTGGACAGGGGCTATGGCTACACCTTC. The whole variable domain, filled in from reference TRBV5-4 and TRBJ1-2, reads ETGVTQSPTHLIKTRGQQVTLRCSSQSGHNTVSWYQQALGQGPQFIFQYYREEENGRGNFPPRFSGLQFPNYSSELNVNALELDDSALYLCASSLDRGYGYTFGSGTRLTVV.

The CDR3 DNA reads TGTGCCAGCAGGAGGGGCAGGGCCGGGGAGCTGTTTTTT. The encoded protein is CASRRGRAGELFF. This chain uses TRBV27 with TRBJ2-2, with D possibly called TRBD1 or TRBD2 (5 bases each). The germline CDR1 and CDR2 sequences are MNHEY and SMNVEV (reference sequence). V dropped 6 bases and J dropped 6 bases, with 11 bases sitting between them. The CDR3 is 13 amino acids.

This chain uses TRBV2 with TRBJ2-7, with D possibly TRBD1 on 6 matching bases. The V end was cut by 6 bases, the J end by 1 base, with 10 bases between. The CDR3 covers 13 residues. CDR1 SNHLY and CDR2 FYNNEI come from the germline V gene. DNA of the CDR3: TGTGCCAGCAGGGACAGCAAATCCTACGAGCAGTACTTC. Translation: CASRDSKSYEQYF. Full variable domain (outside the CDR3, taken from reference TRBV2 and TRBJ2-7): EPEVTQTPSHQVTQMGQEVILRCVPISNHLYFYWYRQILGQKVEFLVSFYNNEISEKSEIFDDQFSVERPDGSNFTLKIRSTKLEDSAMYFCASRDSKSYEQYFGPGTRLTVT.

The chain has TRBV18 and TRBJ2-1, with D tentatively TRBD1 (6 bases). Trimming shortened V by 3 bases and J by 9 bases, and 12 bases separated the two germline ends. This CDR3 has 13 amino acids. The V gene's germline CDR1 is KGHSH and CDR2 LQKENI. CDR3 coding DNA: TGTGCCAGCTCACCGAACAGGGAACGTGAGCAGTTCTTC. Amino acids: CASSPNREREQFF. The full variable domain, rest sourced from reference TRBV18 and TRBJ2-1, is NAGVMQNPRHLVRRRGQEARLRCSPMKGHSHVYWYRQLPEEGLKFMVYLQKENIIDESGMPKERFSAEFPKEGPSILRIQQVVRGDSAAYFCASSPNREREQFFGPGTRLTVL.

The table lists this clone with a few counts. The genes are TRBV28 and TRBJ1-1; D is unresolved. V dropped 2 bases and J dropped 4 bases, with 8 bases sitting between them. The CDR3 has 13 residues. From germline, CDR1 is MDHEN and CDR2 SYDVKM. The DNA for the CDR3 is TGTGCCAGCAGTTTACCCGAGCGCACTGAAGCTTTCTTT. This gives the protein CASSLPERTEAFF.

This clone was picked up one time. The rearrangement joins TRBV30 to TRBJ2-7; 15 bases map to TRBD2. The CDR3 contains 17 residues. Germline-derived CDR1 and CDR2 are GTSNPN and SVGIG (reference sequence). Trimming took 1 base from V and 6 from J; bases not matched to a gene: 10. The CDR3 sequence: CAWSAPGLAGGPTEQYF. As DNA, the CDR3 is TGTGCCTGGAGTGCTCCGGGACTAGCGGGAGGCCCGACCGAGCAGTACTTC.

The rearrangement links TRBV6-1 to TRBJ2-1, with 9 bases matching TRBD1. This CDR3 is built from 15 residues. CDR1 is MNHNS, CDR2 SASEGT, per germline. J lost 6 bases, V lost 10 bases, and 13 bases had no gene match. The CDR3 region is CAIRPGQGWINEQFF. The CDR3 DNA follows: TGTGCCATCAGACCGGGACAGGGATGGATCAATGAGCAGTTCTTC.

This clone turned up a few times. This chain connects TRBV29-1 to TRBJ1-4; D is undetermined. Looked up from germline, CDR1 is SQVTM and CDR2 is ANQGSEA. The CDR3 spans 12 residues. The V end lost 7 bases, the J end lost 8 bases, and 14 bases lay between the germline ends. In DNA, the CDR3 is TGCAGCGCTACGTCGGGGTACGAAAAACTGTTTTTT. The encoded protein is CSATSGYEKLFF.